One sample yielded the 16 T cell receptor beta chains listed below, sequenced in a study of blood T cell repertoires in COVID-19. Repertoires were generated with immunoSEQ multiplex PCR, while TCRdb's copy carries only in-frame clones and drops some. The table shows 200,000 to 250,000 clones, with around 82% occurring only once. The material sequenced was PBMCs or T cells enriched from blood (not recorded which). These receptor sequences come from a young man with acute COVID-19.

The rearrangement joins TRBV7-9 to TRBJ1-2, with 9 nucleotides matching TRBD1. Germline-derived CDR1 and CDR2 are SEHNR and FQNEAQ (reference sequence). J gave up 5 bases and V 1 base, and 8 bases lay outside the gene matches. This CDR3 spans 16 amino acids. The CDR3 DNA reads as TGTGCCAGCAGCTTAGAGGCGGACAGGGGATTTTATGGCTACACCTTC. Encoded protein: CASSLEADRGFYGYTF. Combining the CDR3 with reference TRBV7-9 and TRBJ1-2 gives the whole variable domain DTGVSQNPRHKITKRGQNVTFRCDPISEHNRLYWYRQTLGQGPEFLTYFQNEAQLEKSRLLSDRFSAERPKGSFSTLEIQRTEQGDSAMYLCASSLEADRGFYGYTFGSGTRLTVV.

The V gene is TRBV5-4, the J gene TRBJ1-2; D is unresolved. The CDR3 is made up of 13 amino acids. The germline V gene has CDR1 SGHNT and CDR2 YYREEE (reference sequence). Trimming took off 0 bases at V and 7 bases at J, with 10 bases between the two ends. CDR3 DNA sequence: TGTGCCAGCAGCTTGGGACTTGGGTCTGGCTACACCTTC. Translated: CASSLGLGSGYTF.

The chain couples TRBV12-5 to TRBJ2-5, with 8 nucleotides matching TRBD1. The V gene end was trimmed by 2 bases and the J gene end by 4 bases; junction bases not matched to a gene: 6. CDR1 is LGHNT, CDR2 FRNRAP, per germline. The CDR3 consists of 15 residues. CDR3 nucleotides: TGTGCTAGTGGTTTGCTACTCGGACAGGGAGAGACCCAGTACTTC. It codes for CASGLLLGQGETQYF.

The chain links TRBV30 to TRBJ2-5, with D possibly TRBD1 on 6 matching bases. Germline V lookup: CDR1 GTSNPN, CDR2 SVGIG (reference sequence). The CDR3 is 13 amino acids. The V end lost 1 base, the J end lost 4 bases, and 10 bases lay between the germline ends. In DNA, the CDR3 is TGTGCCTGGAGTGGGGGCAGGGGAGAGACCCAGTACTTC. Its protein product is CAWSGGRGETQYF.

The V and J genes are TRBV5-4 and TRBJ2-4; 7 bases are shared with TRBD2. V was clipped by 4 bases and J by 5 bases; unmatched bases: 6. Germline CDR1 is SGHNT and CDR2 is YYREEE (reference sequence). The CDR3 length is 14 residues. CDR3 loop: CASSQGGVENIQYF. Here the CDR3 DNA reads TGTGCCAGCAGCCAGGGAGGGGTGGAAAACATTCAGTACTTC.

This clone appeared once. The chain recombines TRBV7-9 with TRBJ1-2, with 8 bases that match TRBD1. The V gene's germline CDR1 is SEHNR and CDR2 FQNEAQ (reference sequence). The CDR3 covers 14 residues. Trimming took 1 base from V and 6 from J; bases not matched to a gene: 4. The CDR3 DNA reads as TGTGCCAGCAGCTTAGAGTCCAGGGGGCATGGCTACACCTTC. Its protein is CASSLESRGHGYTF.

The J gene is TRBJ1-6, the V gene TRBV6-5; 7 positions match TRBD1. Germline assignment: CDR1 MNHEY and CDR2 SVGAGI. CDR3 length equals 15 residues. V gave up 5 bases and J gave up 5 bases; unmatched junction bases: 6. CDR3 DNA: TGTGCCAGCAGTAACAGACAGGGAGATAATTCACCCCTCCACTTT. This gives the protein CASSNRQGDNSPLHF.

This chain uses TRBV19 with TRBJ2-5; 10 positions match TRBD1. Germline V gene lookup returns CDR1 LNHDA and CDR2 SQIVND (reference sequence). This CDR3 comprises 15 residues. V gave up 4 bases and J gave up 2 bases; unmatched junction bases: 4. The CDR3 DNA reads TGTGCCAGTAGTAGGGGGGACAGGGGACAAGAGACCCAGTACTTC. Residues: CASSRGDRGQETQYF.

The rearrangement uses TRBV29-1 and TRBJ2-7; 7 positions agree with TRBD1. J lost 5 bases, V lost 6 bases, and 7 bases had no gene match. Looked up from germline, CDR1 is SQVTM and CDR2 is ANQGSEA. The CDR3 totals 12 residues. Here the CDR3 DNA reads TGCAGCGTGGCTACAGGGGTACACGAGCAGTACTTC. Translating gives CSVATGVHEQYF.

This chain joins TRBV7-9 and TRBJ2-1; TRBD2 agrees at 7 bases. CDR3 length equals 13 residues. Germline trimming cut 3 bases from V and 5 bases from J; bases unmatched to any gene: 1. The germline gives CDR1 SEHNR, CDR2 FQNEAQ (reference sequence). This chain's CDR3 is CASSFAGDNEQFF. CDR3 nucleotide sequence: TGTGCCAGCAGCTTTGCGGGGGACAATGAGCAGTTCTTC.

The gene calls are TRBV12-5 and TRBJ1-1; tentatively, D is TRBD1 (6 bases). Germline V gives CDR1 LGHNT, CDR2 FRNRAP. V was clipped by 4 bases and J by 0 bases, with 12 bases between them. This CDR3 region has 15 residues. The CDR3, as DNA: TGTGCTAGTGGTTCTGGACAGCTAATGAACACTGAAGCTTTCTTT. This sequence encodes CASGSGQLMNTEAFF. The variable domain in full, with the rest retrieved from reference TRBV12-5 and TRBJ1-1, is DARVTQTPRHKVTEMGQEVTMRCQPILGHNTVFWYRQTMMQGLELLAYFRNRAPLDDSGMPKDRFSAEMPDATLATLKIQPSEPRDSAVYFCASGSGQLMNTEAFFGQGTRLTVV.

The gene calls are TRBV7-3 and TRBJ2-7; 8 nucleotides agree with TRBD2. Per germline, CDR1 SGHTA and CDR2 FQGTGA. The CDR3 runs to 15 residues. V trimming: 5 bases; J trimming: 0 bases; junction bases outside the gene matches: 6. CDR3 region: CASSPSGGNSYEQYF. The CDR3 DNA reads TGTGCCAGCAGCCCGAGCGGGGGCAACTCCTACGAGCAGTACTTC.

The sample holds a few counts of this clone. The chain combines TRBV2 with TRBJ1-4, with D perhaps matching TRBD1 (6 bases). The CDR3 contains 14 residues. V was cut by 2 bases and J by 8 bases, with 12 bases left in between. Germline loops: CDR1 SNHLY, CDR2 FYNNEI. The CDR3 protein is CASSETRGGEKLFF. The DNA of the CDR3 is TGTGCCAGCAGTGAAACCAGGGGTGGCGAAAAACTGTTTTTT.

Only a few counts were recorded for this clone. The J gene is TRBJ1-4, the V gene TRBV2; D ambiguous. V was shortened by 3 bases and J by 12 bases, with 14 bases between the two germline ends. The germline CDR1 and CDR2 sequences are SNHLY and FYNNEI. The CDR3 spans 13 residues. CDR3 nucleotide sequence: TGTGCCAGCAGTGAGGCGCGGGAAAGGGAACTGTTTTTT. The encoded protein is CASSEARERELFF.

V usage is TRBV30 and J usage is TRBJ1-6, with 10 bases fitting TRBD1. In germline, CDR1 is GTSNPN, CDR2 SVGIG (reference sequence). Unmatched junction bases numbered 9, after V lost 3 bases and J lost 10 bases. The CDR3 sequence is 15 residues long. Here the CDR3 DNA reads TGTGCCTGGAGACCACCGGGACAGGGGAGGTCACCCCTCCACTTT. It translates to CAWRPPGQGRSPLHF.

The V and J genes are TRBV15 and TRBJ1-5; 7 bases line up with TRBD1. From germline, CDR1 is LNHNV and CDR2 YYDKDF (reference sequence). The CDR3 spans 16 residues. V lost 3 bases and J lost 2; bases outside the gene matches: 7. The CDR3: CATSRNKDRRNQPQHF. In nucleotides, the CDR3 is TGTGCCACCAGCAGGAATAAGGACAGGCGCAATCAGCCCCAGCATTTT.